What follows are 24 T cell receptor beta chains derived from one specimen sequenced in a study of glioma-infiltrating T cells (dated by TCRdb to 2016 to 2017). The data were produced on an Illumina MiSeq. The iRepertoire nested amplicon-rescue multiplex PCR (arm-PCR) platform was used to amplify TCR alpha and beta CDR3 regions from RNA. Using fastp at Q25 and MiXCR, TCRdb reprocessed the public reads and kept productive beta chains. Records with the same CDR3 protein are collapsed into one entry carrying the most frequent genes and DNA. The sample table lists about 5,400 distinct CDR3 sequences, 40% to 45% of them with a count of one. The ten most abundant clones make up approximately 25% of the sample. The sample taken for sequencing was glioma tissue, nonneoplastic brain tissue, or PBMCs (not recorded which). The receptor set was obtained from a human donor with low-grade glioma or glioblastoma, undergoing nonglioma brain surgery, or in good health (not recorded which).

This clonotype was seen many times. The J gene is TRBJ1-1, the V gene TRBV10-3; 9 nucleotides align to TRBD1. Trimming at V came to 10 bases and at J to 0 bases, leaving 9 bases not matched to a gene. The CDR3 covers 15 residues. Germline CDR1 is ENHRY and CDR2 is SYGVKD. CDR3 coding DNA: TGTGCCACCAAACTACAGGGGGCCCTGAACACTGAAGCTTTCTTT. This sequence encodes CATKLQGALNTEAFF.

This clonotype has ten or more counts. This sequence joins TRBV7-2 and TRBJ2-1, with TRBD1 as a possible D gene (5 bases). The germline CDR1 and CDR2 sequences are SGHTA and FQGNSA. Deletions cut 1 base from V and 7 bases from J, with 14 bases between. This CDR3 region has 15 residues. CDR3 DNA: TGTGCCAGCAGCTTAGAGGGGCAATTCACTAATGAGCAGTTCTTC. Residues: CASSLEGQFTNEQFF.

This clonotype was seen many times. The chain recombines TRBV20-1 with TRBJ2-1; tentatively, D is TRBD2 (6 bases). Germline assignment: CDR1 DFQATT and CDR2 SNEGSKA (reference sequence). Between the trimmed V and J ends, which lost 0 bases and 10 bases, there was a span of 19 bases. This CDR3 has 15 amino acids. The DNA for the CDR3 is TGCAGTGCTAGAGATTCCAGGAGGGCCGGAAACGAGCAGTTCTTC. It yields the protein CSARDSRRAGNEQFF.

This clonotype has at least ten counts. In DNA, the CDR3 is TGTGCCAGCTCACCGGGCCCTGGGAGGACTGAAGCTTTCTTT. Translation: CASSPGPGRTEAFF. The chain joins TRBV18 to TRBJ1-1; unclear D gene. The V end was cut by 3 bases, the J end by 5 bases, with 13 bases between. CDR1 and CDR2 from the germline V gene are KGHSH and LQKENI. CDR3 length: 14 amino acids.

To note about this clonotype: Sequence at one end of the junction differs from germline and may be a read error. The rearrangement joins TRBV4-2 to TRBJ2-1; 7 bases are a match to TRBD2. The germline CDR1 and CDR2 sequences are LGHNA and YNFKEQ. The CDR3 is made up of 15 amino acids. Here the CDR3 reads CASSPLAEIGHGQFF. The CDR3 region has the DNA TGTGCCAGCAGCCCGCTAGCGGAGATAGGTCATGGGCAGTTCTTT.

This chain uses TRBV2 with TRBJ2-2; no reliable D call. Trimming removed 10 bases from V and 4 bases from J, with 4 bases in between. The germline V gene encodes CDR1 SNHLY and CDR2 FYNNEI. This CDR3 has 10 residues. CDR3 coding DNA: TGTGCCACCGGCACCGGGGAGCTGTTTTTT. It specifies CATGTGELFF. Based on the CDR3 plus reference TRBV2 and TRBJ2-2, the full variable domain is EPEVTQTPSHQVTQMGQEVILRCVPISNHLYFYWYRQILGQKVEFLVSFYNNEISEKSEIFDDQFSVERPDGSNFTLKIRSTKLEDSAMYFCATGTGELFFGEGSRLTVL.

This clonotype was observed a handful of times. The chain is built from TRBV5-1 and TRBJ2-5, with a weak D call TRBD2 (7 bases). CDR1 and CDR2 from the germline V gene are SGHRS and YFSETQ. Trimming took off 4 bases at V and 3 bases at J, with 16 bases between the two ends. The CDR3 runs to 15 residues. CDR3 in DNA: TGCGCCAGCAGCCTGAGGGGGGAGGGCGAAGAGACCCAGTACTTC. Translating gives CASSLRGEGEETQYF.

This clonotype was counted ten times or more. The chain carries TRBV28 and TRBJ2-2, with TRBD2 as a possible D gene (6 bases). V was cut by 5 bases and J by 1 base, with 17 bases left in between. This CDR3 is built from 17 residues. Per the germline V gene, CDR1 is MDHEN and CDR2 is SYDVKM. CDR3 sequence: CASSALSGNLNTGELFF. Written as DNA, the CDR3 is TGTGCCAGCAGTGCCCTTAGCGGAAACTTGAACACCGGGGAGCTGTTTTTT.

This chain joins TRBV27 and TRBJ2-1; 10 bases are a match to TRBD2. CDR3 length equals 13 residues. V trimming: 5 bases; J trimming: 8 bases; junction bases outside the gene matches: 3. CDR1 is MNHEY, CDR2 SMNVEV, per germline (reference sequence). The CDR3 nucleotides are TGTGCCAGCAGTATAACTAGCGGGGATGAGCAGTTCTTC. Protein product: CASSITSGDEQFF.

The genes are TRBV27 and TRBJ1-5, with D unresolved. Germline V gene data show CDR1 as MNHEY and CDR2 as SMNVEV (reference sequence). The CDR3 has 13 amino acids. The ends were cut back, 2 bases at V and 1 base at J, with 3 bases in the middle. The CDR3 protein is CASSLRSNQPQHF. The DNA of the CDR3 is TGTGCCAGCAGTTTACGGAGCAATCAGCCCCAGCATTTT.

In its sample, this clonotype is medium-sized. The chain employs TRBV6-1 and TRBJ2-7; D not certain. Trimming shortened V by 2 bases and J by 4 bases, and 15 bases separated the two germline ends. The CDR3 is made up of 15 amino acids. Germline V lookup: CDR1 MNHNS, CDR2 SASEGT. The CDR3 region is CASSETDRSRYEQYF. The CDR3 DNA follows: TGTGCCAGCAGTGAAACGGACCGGAGCCGATACGAGCAGTACTTC.

The chain is built from TRBV2 and TRBJ2-1, with D possibly being TRBD2 (6 bases). Germline V gene data show CDR1 as SNHLY and CDR2 as FYNNEI. This CDR3 region has 14 residues. Trimming cost V 9 bases and J 8 bases, with 20 bases left between them. The CDR3: CARQVTGVSYEQFF. The CDR3 bases are TGTGCCAGACAAGTGACGGGGGTCTCGTATGAGCAGTTCTTC.

This chain links TRBV20-1 with TRBJ2-1; the match to TRBD2 covers 7 bases. This CDR3 comprises 13 residues. Germline V gene sequence: CDR1 DFQATT, CDR2 SNEGSKA (reference sequence). Unmatched junction bases numbered 8, after V lost 6 bases and J lost 6 bases. The chain's CDR3 is CSATLGLVNEQFF. CDR3 in DNA: TGCAGTGCCACCCTAGGACTAGTCAATGAGCAGTTCTTC.

With respect to this clonotype: The CDR3 ends on some other residue instead of the conserved phenylalanine or tryptophan, so this is likely a read error. The V call is TRBV20-1, the J call TRBJ2-3; TRBD2 aligns across 11 bases. CDR3 length: 16 residues. Germline V gives CDR1 DFQATT, CDR2 SNEGSKA (reference sequence). This CDR3 reads CSATSVAGGGTGTQYS. CDR3 bases: TGCAGTGCTACCTCCGTAGCGGGAGGGGGGACAGGTACGCAGTATTCT.

By proportion, this clonotype is medium-sized. The chain links TRBV20-1 to TRBJ1-4; maybe TRBD1 (5 bases). There are 11 residues in the CDR3. Germline V gene lookup returns CDR1 DFQATT and CDR2 SNEGSKA (reference sequence). Trimming removed 5 bases from V and 8 bases from J, with 9 bases in between. This chain's CDR3 is CSALRGEKLFF. CDR3 in DNA: TGCAGTGCTCTTCGGGGGGAAAAACTGTTTTTT.

This clonotype was recorded many times. The gene calls are TRBV5-8 and TRBJ1-5; D possibly corresponds to TRBD1 (6 bases). CDR1 and CDR2 (germline): SGHTS, YDEGEE. Trimming took 4 bases from V and 9 from J, leaving 14 bases between them. The CDR3 totals 13 residues. This CDR3 is CASSVIQGRPQHF. The CDR3 nucleotides are TGTGCCAGCAGCGTGATCCAGGGGAGGCCCCAGCATTTT.

This clonotype was picked up many times. The rearrangement links TRBV12-3 or TRBV12-4 to TRBJ2-3, with TRBD2 identical over 7 bases. The ends lost 3 bases at V and 4 bases at J; junction bases unmatched: 4. The length of the CDR3 is 14 residues. In DNA, the CDR3 is TGTGCCAGCAGTTTGGGGCGGGAGTCAGATACGCAGTATTTT. Its protein product is CASSLGRESDTQYF.

This clonotype was seen many times. V and J are TRBV5-5 and TRBJ2-3; 9 positions agree with TRBD2. The CDR3 covers 15 residues. The J segment lost 5 bases and the V segment lost 5 bases, leaving 9 bases of the junction unmatched. The germline gives CDR1 SGHKS, CDR2 YYEKEE (reference sequence). The chain's CDR3 is CASSRPGLALDTQYF. The CDR3 nucleotides read TGTGCCAGCAGTCGCCCGGGACTAGCCTTAGATACGCAGTATTTT. Combining the CDR3 with reference TRBV5-5 and TRBJ2-3 gives the whole variable domain DAGVTQSPTHLIKTRGQQVTLRCSPISGHKSVSWYQQVLGQGPQFIFQYYEKEERGRGNFPDRFSARQFPNYSSELNVNALLLGDSALYLCASSRPGLALDTQYFGPGTRLTVL.

As concerns this clonotype: One end of the junction does not line up with germline, which may come from a read error. The gene calls are TRBV6-2 or TRBV6-3 and TRBJ2-1; 8 bases match TRBD2. The CDR3 is 15 amino acids. Germline assignment: CDR1 MNHEY and CDR2 SVGEGT. CDR3 residues: CVSSRGLVIYNEQFF. CDR3 DNA sequence: TGTGTCAGCAGTAGGGGACTAGTTATCTACAATGAGCAGTTCTTC.

Sample share makes this clonotype medium-sized. The rearrangement uses TRBV28 and TRBJ2-1; D unresolved. Germline values: CDR1 MDHEN, CDR2 SYDVKM. The CDR3 runs to 17 residues. Trimming took 2 bases from V and 3 from J, leaving 17 bases between them. For the CDR3, the DNA is TGTGCCAGCAGTTTAATCCCGGTGGGTCTATTCTACAATGAGCAGTTCTTC. It is translated as CASSLIPVGLFYNEQFF.

This clonotype is large within its sample. The V and J genes are TRBV28 and TRBJ1-6; TRBD1 aligns across 7 bases. Germline lookup yields CDR1 MDHEN and CDR2 SYDVKM. V trimming: 2 bases; J trimming: 10 bases; junction bases outside the gene matches: 5. The CDR3 spans 14 residues. The CDR3 coding sequence is TGTGCCAGCAGTTTACGACAGGGACACTCACCCCTCCACTTT. Its translation is CASSLRQGHSPLHF.

This clonotype was recorded only once. This sequence joins TRBV6-5 and TRBJ2-1; 7 nucleotides match TRBD1. CDR3 length: 14 amino acids. CDR1 is MNHEY, CDR2 SVGAGI, per germline. J lost 11 bases, V lost 0 bases, and 7 bases had no gene match. CDR3 amino acids: CASSYSLQGQQQFF. DNA for the CDR3: TGTGCCAGCAGTTACTCATTACAGGGGCAGCAGCAGTTCTTC.

The rearrangement joins TRBV4-2 to TRBJ1-5; 8 bases are a match to TRBD1. The CDR3 length is 16 residues. V lost 1 base and J lost 3; bases outside the gene matches: 5. CDR1 LGHNA and CDR2 YNFKEQ come from the germline V gene. The CDR3 DNA is TGTGCCAGCAGCCAAGTCGACAGGGGAAACAATCAGCCCCAGCATTTT. Protein product: CASSQVDRGNNQPQHF.

CDR3 nucleotides: TGTGCCACCTCTCAAGAGGGGACAGGGTCTACCGGGGAGCTGTTTTTT. Amino acids: CATSQEGTGSTGELFF. The gene calls are TRBV24-1 and TRBJ2-2; 9 bases fit TRBD1. The CDR3 consists of 16 residues. V shed 9 bases, J shed 5 bases, and the junction held 12 bases outside the gene matches. CDR1 is KGHDR and CDR2 is SFDVKD in the germline V gene.